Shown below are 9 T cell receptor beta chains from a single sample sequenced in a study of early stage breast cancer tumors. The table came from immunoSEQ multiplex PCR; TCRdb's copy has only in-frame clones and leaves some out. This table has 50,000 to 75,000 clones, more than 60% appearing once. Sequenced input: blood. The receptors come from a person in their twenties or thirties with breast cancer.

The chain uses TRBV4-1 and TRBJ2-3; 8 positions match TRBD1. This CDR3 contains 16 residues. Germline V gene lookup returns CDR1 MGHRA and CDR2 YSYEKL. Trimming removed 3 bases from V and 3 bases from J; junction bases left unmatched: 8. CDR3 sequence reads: CASSQARQGRTDTQYF. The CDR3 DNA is TGCGCCAGCAGCCAGGCCAGACAGGGGCGGACAGATACGCAGTATTTT.

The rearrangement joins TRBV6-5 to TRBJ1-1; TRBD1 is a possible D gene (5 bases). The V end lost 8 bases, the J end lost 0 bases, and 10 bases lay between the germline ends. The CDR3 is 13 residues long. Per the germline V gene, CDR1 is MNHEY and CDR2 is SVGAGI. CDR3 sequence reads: CASFGGMNTEAFF. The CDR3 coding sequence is TGTGCCAGCTTCGGGGGTATGAACACTGAAGCTTTCTTT.

The CDR3 nucleotides read TGTGCCAGCAGCCCTGACAGGCCTGGCGGAAAACTGTTTTTT. Translating it yields CASSPDRPGGKLFF. The V and J genes are TRBV27 and TRBJ1-4; D may be TRBD1 (6 bases). The V gene's germline CDR1 is MNHEY and CDR2 SMNVEV (reference sequence). This CDR3 spans 14 amino acids. V was clipped by 6 bases and J by 10 bases, with 18 bases between them.

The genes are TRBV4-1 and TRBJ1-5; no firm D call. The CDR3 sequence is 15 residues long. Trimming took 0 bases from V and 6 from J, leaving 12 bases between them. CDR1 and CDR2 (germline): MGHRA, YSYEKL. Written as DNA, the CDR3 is TGCGCCAGCAGCCAAGAATTGGGAGAGAGTCAGCCCCAGCATTTT. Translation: CASSQELGESQPQHF.

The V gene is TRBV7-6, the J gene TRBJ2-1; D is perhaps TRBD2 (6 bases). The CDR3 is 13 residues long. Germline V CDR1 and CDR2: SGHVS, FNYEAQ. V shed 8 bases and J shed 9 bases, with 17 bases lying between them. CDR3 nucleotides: TGTGCCAGCTTGGGACTCAAGAGTGGTGAGCAGTTCTTC. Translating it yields CASLGLKSGEQFF.

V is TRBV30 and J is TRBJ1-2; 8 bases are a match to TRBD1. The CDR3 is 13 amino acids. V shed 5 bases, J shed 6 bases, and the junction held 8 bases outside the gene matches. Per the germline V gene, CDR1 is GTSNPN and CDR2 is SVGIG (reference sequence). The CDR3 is CAWAPDRVDGYTF. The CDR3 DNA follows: TGTGCCTGGGCCCCGGACAGGGTGGATGGCTACACCTTC.

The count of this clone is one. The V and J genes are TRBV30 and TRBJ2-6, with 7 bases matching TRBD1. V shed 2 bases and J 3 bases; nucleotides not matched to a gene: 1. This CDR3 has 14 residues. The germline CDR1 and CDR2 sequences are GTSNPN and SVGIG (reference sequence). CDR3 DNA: TGTGCCTGGAGTCAGGGGGTTGGGGCCAACGTCCTGACTTTC. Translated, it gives CAWSQGVGANVLTF.

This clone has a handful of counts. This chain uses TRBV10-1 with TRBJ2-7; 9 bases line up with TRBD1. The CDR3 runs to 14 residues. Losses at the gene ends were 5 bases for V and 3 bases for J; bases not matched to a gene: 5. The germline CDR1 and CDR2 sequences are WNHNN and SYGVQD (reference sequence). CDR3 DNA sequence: TGCGCCAGCAGTCCGGGACAGGGCCACTACGAGCAGTACTTC. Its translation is CASSPGQGHYEQYF.

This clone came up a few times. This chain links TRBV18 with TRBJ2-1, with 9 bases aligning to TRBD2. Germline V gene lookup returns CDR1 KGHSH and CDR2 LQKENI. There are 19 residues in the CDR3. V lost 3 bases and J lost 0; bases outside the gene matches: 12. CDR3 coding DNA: TGTGCCAGCTCACCTCGGAGGACTAGCGTCTCCAGCTCCTACAATGAGCAGTTCTTC. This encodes CASSPRRTSVSSSYNEQFF. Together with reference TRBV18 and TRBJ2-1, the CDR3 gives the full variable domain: NAGVMQNPRHLVRRRGQEARLRCSPMKGHSHVYWYRQLPEEGLKFMVYLQKENIIDESGMPKERFSAEFPKEGPSILRIQQVVRGDSAAYFCASSPRRTSVSSSYNEQFFGPGTRLTVL.